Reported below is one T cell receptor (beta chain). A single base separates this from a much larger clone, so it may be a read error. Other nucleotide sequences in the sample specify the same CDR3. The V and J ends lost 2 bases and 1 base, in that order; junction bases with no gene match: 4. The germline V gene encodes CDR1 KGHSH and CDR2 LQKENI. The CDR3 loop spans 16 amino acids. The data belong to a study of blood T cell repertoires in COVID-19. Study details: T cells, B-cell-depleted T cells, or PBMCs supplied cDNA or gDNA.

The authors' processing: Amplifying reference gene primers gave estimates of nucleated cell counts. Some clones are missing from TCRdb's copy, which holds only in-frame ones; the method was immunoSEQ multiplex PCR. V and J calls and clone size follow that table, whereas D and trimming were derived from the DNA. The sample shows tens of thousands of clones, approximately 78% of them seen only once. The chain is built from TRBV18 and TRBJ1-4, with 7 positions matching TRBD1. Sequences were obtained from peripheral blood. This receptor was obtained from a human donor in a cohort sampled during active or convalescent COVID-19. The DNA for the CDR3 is TGTGCCAGCTCACCAAAGACAGGGCAAACTAATGAAAAACTGTTTTTT. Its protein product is CASSPKTGQTNEKLFF.